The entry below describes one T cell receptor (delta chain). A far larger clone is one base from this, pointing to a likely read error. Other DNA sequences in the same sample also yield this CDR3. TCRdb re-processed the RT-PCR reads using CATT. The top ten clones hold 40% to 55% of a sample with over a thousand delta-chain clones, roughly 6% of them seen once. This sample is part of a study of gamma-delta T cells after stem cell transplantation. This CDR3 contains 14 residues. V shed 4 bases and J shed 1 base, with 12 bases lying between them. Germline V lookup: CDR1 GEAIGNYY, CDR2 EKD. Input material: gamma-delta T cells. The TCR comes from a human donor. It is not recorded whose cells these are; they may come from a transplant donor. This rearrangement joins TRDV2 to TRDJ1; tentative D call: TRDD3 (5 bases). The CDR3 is CACDLTGITDKLIF. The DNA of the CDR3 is TGTGCCTGTGATCTTACTGGAATCACCGATAAACTCATCTTT.